This is a list of T cell receptor beta chains from one sample in a study of cytomegalovirus exposure and HLA in healthy donors. Some clones are missing from TCRdb's copy, which holds only in-frame ones; the method was immunoSEQ multiplex PCR. Found here are 150,000 to 200,000 clones, about 75% of them singletons; the top ten hold under 3%. The source material was PBMCs. These receptors originate from a woman aged 50 to 60 in good health and CMV-seropositive. Each CDR3 is given without its conserved first and last residue. A D gene is named only where the DNA matches it firmly.

CDR3aa: ASSVIQGSYNEQF
len: 13
v_gene: TRBV2
j_gene: TRBJ2-1
d_gene: .

CDR3aa: SASQGEPQH
len: 9
v_gene: TRBV20-1
j_gene: TRBJ1-5
d_gene: TRBD1

CDR3aa: ASSQDRTGRLNTIY
len: 14
v_gene: TRBV4-1
j_gene: TRBJ1-3
d_gene: TRBD1

CDR3aa: ASSLEEGQPQH
len: 11
v_gene: TRBV7-8
j_gene: TRBJ1-5
d_gene: .

CDR3aa: ASSSAIGVQAF
len: 11
v_gene: TRBV18
j_gene: TRBJ1-1
d_gene: .

CDR3aa: ASSEEGGYEQY
len: 11
v_gene: TRBV10-2
j_gene: TRBJ2-7
d_gene: .

CDR3aa: ASSLSSGGRAF
len: 11
v_gene: TRBV5-1
j_gene: TRBJ1-1
d_gene: .

CDR3aa: ASSNGGTAREQY
len: 12
v_gene: TRBV7-2
j_gene: TRBJ2-7
d_gene: TRBD2

CDR3aa: ASSPYGGNSNQPQH
len: 14
v_gene: TRBV18
j_gene: TRBJ1-5
d_gene: .

CDR3aa: SSSLSYTEAF
len: 10
v_gene: TRBV7-9
j_gene: TRBJ1-1
d_gene: .

CDR3aa: ASTLGGGHSPLH
len: 12
v_gene: TRBV6-5
j_gene: TRBJ1-6
d_gene: .

CDR3aa: ASSLMGARDTQY
len: 12
v_gene: TRBV7-9
j_gene: TRBJ2-3
d_gene: .

CDR3aa: ASSLGTGRADTQY
len: 13
v_gene: TRBV11-1
j_gene: TRBJ2-3
d_gene: TRBD1

CDR3aa: ASSLRPGENEQY
len: 12
v_gene: TRBV27
j_gene: TRBJ2-7
d_gene: .

CDR3aa: ASSIYGGGGYNEQF
len: 14
v_gene: TRBV19
j_gene: TRBJ2-1
d_gene: TRBD2

CDR3aa: ASSSRPGQGLEAF
len: 13
v_gene: TRBV5-6
j_gene: TRBJ1-1
d_gene: TRBD1

CDR3aa: ASSGSRGILNQPQH
len: 14
v_gene: TRBV2
j_gene: TRBJ1-5
d_gene: .

CDR3aa: ASSEADWSAGGETQY
len: 15
v_gene: TRBV2
j_gene: TRBJ2-5
d_gene: .

CDR3aa: SSSLVAGRGSYEQY
len: 14
v_gene: TRBV7-9
j_gene: TRBJ2-7
d_gene: TRBD2

CDR3aa: ASSDMTASTDTQY
len: 13
v_gene: TRBV25-1
j_gene: TRBJ2-3
d_gene: .

CDR3aa: ASSSRTPPEAF
len: 11
v_gene: TRBV21-1
j_gene: TRBJ1-1
d_gene: .

CDR3aa: ASSSGLVETQY
len: 11
v_gene: TRBV7-3
j_gene: TRBJ2-5
d_gene: .

CDR3aa: ASSGPDRLTQY
len: 11
v_gene: TRBV5-1
j_gene: TRBJ2-3
d_gene: TRBD1

CDR3aa: ASSLGLGSYEQY
len: 12
v_gene: TRBV7-9
j_gene: TRBJ2-7
d_gene: .

CDR3aa: ASSSYRTASMNTEAF
len: 15
v_gene: TRBV27
j_gene: TRBJ1-1
d_gene: .

CDR3aa: ASSYWGQGRPDTQY
len: 14
v_gene: TRBV6-6
j_gene: TRBJ2-3
d_gene: TRBD1

CDR3aa: ASSYSTGMAEAF
len: 12
v_gene: TRBV6-5
j_gene: TRBJ1-1
d_gene: TRBD1

CDR3aa: ASRGARRVRETQY
len: 13
v_gene: TRBV2
j_gene: TRBJ2-5
d_gene: .

CDR3aa: ASHTRKDNEQF
len: 11
v_gene: TRBV6-5
j_gene: TRBJ2-1
d_gene: .

CDR3aa: ASSLSRESEAF
len: 11
v_gene: TRBV5-6
j_gene: TRBJ1-1
d_gene: .

CDR3aa: SVENPAEENTGELF
len: 14
v_gene: TRBV29-1
j_gene: TRBJ2-2
d_gene: .

CDR3aa: ASSRGTSGAQETQY
len: 14
v_gene: TRBV4-2
j_gene: TRBJ2-5
d_gene: TRBD2

CDR3aa: ASSLAVGTFSSYNSPLH
len: 17
v_gene: TRBV11-2
j_gene: TRBJ1-6
d_gene: .

CDR3aa: ASMGNSGNTIY
len: 11
v_gene: TRBV9
j_gene: TRBJ1-3
d_gene: .

CDR3aa: ASSIDFSPTGGYT
len: 13
v_gene: TRBV19
j_gene: TRBJ1-2
d_gene: .

CDR3aa: ASRAWTGANEKLF
len: 13
v_gene: TRBV2
j_gene: TRBJ1-4
d_gene: TRBD1

CDR3aa: ASSDQTGPDTQY
len: 12
v_gene: TRBV9
j_gene: TRBJ2-3
d_gene: TRBD1

CDR3aa: ASSLTGLSTDTQY
len: 13
v_gene: TRBV5-1
j_gene: TRBJ2-3
d_gene: TRBD2

CDR3aa: AWREFAGNQPQH
len: 12
v_gene: TRBV30
j_gene: TRBJ1-5
d_gene: .

CDR3aa: ASSLENHSPLH
len: 11
v_gene: TRBV6-6
j_gene: TRBJ1-6
d_gene: .

CDR3aa: ASSVVGGPHNEQF
len: 13
v_gene: TRBV9
j_gene: TRBJ2-1
d_gene: .

CDR3aa: ASREESSYEQY
len: 11
v_gene: TRBV5-1
j_gene: TRBJ2-7
d_gene: .

CDR3aa: ASSLMTGNTEAF
len: 12
v_gene: TRBV7-9
j_gene: TRBJ1-1
d_gene: .

CDR3aa: ASAEGPGELF
len: 10
v_gene: TRBV27
j_gene: TRBJ2-2
d_gene: .

CDR3aa: ASSLTRNTEAF
len: 11
v_gene: TRBV7-9
j_gene: TRBJ1-1
d_gene: .

CDR3aa: AWSGTGASYNEQF
len: 13
v_gene: TRBV30
j_gene: TRBJ2-1
d_gene: .

CDR3aa: ASSLVAGGPNNEQF
len: 14
v_gene: TRBV11-2
j_gene: TRBJ2-1
d_gene: TRBD2

CDR3aa: ASSARIAGGPYEQY
len: 14
v_gene: TRBV6-1
j_gene: TRBJ2-7
d_gene: TRBD2

CDR3aa: ASSQGSNGYNEQF
len: 13
v_gene: TRBV4-1
j_gene: TRBJ2-1
d_gene: .

CDR3aa: ASSSGTLSSYEQY
len: 13
v_gene: TRBV5-1
j_gene: TRBJ2-7
d_gene: .

CDR3aa: ASSIGLQGARTEAF
len: 14
v_gene: TRBV19
j_gene: TRBJ1-1
d_gene: TRBD1

CDR3aa: ASSPGVTREIQGYT
len: 14
v_gene: TRBV19
j_gene: TRBJ1-2
d_gene: .

CDR3aa: ASSGGQYGYT
len: 10
v_gene: TRBV28
j_gene: TRBJ1-2
d_gene: TRBD1

CDR3aa: ASSIRGSGNQPQH
len: 13
v_gene: TRBV19
j_gene: TRBJ1-5
d_gene: .

CDR3aa: ASSWGQGYEQY
len: 11
v_gene: TRBV7-2
j_gene: TRBJ2-7
d_gene: TRBD1

CDR3aa: ASSQDQRGGQY
len: 11
v_gene: TRBV14
j_gene: TRBJ2-3
d_gene: .

CDR3aa: ASSGRTGVVSTEAF
len: 14
v_gene: TRBV5-4
j_gene: TRBJ1-1
d_gene: TRBD1

CDR3aa: ASSLERTASSYNEQF
len: 15
v_gene: TRBV27
j_gene: TRBJ2-1
d_gene: .

CDR3aa: ASSLRVGGKDEKLF
len: 14
v_gene: TRBV27
j_gene: TRBJ1-4
d_gene: .